The 23 T cell receptor beta chains below were found in one sample sequenced in a study of T and B cells in COVID-19 patients. TRB was amplified from about 260-540 ng of blood genomic DNA. Multiplex PCR with BIOMED2 TRB-A/B primer pools amplified TRB rearrangements. TCRdb called the multiplex PCR reads again in MiXCR, with one record for every CDR3 protein. The table lists more than 3,000 distinct CDR3 sequences, around 20% of them singletons. Sequencing was carried out using blood. These receptor sequences come from a human donor with active COVID-19.

The chain links TRBV29-1 to TRBJ2-3; 11 bases line up with TRBD2. This CDR3 has 14 residues. Germline V CDR1 and CDR2: SQVTM, ANQGSEA. V was pared by 8 bases and J by 3 bases, with 7 bases of the junction left unmatched. CDR3 region: CSISLAGVTDTQYF. For the CDR3, the DNA is TGCAGCATCTCACTAGCGGGAGTAACAGATACGCAGTATTTT.

By its share, this clonotype is medium-sized. The rearrangement joins TRBV6-2 or TRBV6-3 to TRBJ2-1; D perhaps matches TRBD1 (6 bases). Trimming stripped 7 bases from V and 0 bases from J, with 13 bases between. The CDR3 totals 15 residues. Germline V lookup: CDR1 MNHEY, CDR2 SVGEGT. The CDR3 DNA follows: TGTGCCAGCATTCTAGGGGGAAGCTCCTACAATGAGCAGTTCTTC. This encodes CASILGGSSYNEQFF.

J is TRBJ1-1 and V is TRBV7-2; possibly TRBD1 for D (6 bases). Trimming cost V 5 bases and J 1 base, with 11 bases left between them. The CDR3 runs 14 residues. Germline CDR1 reads SGHTA; CDR2 reads FQGNSA. CDR3 sequence (DNA): TGTGCCAGCAGCCCGCAGGGGACGAACACTGAAGCTTTCTTT. The encoded protein is CASSPQGTNTEAFF. Based on the CDR3 plus reference TRBV7-2 and TRBJ1-1, the full variable domain is GAGVSQSPSNKVTEKGKDVELRCDPISGHTALYWYRQSLGQGLEFLIYFQGNSAPDKSGLPSDRFSAERTGGSVSTLTIQRTQQEDSAVYLCASSPQGTNTEAFFGQGTRLTVV.

In this sample, this clonotype turned up a few times. This chain joins TRBV5-1 and TRBJ2-5, with 11 bases aligning to TRBD1. The CDR3 consists of 15 residues. After removal of 7 bases from V and 5 bases from J, the junction contained 10 bases not matched to a gene. In germline, CDR1 is SGHRS, CDR2 YFSETQ. CDR3 nucleotides: TGCGCCAGCGGCCTCGGACAGGGGGCGTGGGAGACCCAGTACTTC. It yields the protein CASGLGQGAWETQYF.

This clonotype is termed medium-sized. The V and J genes are TRBV6-5 and TRBJ1-2, with 9 bases fitting TRBD1. Germline CDR1 MNHEY, CDR2 SVGAGI. The CDR3 has 17 amino acids. The J segment lost 4 bases and the V segment lost 0 bases, leaving 9 bases of the junction unmatched. The CDR3 DNA follows: TGTGCCAGCAGTTACTCGCTGGGACAGGGCGGTTCCTATGGCTACACCTTC. This sequence encodes CASSYSLGQGGSYGYTF.

In this sample, this clonotype turned up a few times. This rearrangement joins TRBV5-1 to TRBJ1-2; 8 bases are a match to TRBD1. The J segment lost 9 bases and the V segment lost 0 bases, leaving 7 bases of the junction unmatched. This CDR3 has 14 amino acids. Per the germline V gene, CDR1 is SGHRS and CDR2 is YFSETQ. The CDR3 nucleotides read TGCGCCAGCAGCTTGGGACAGGGGATCCATAGCTACACCTTC. Residues: CASSLGQGIHSYTF.

The chain couples TRBV5-1 to TRBJ1-1; D may be TRBD1 (5 bases). Trimming removed 6 bases at V and 4 bases at J, with 16 bases between. The CDR3 is 14 residues long. Germline V gene data show CDR1 as SGHRS and CDR2 as YFSETQ. The CDR3 reads CASTAGTARTEAFF. CDR3 nucleotides: TGCGCCAGCACTGCAGGGACTGCCCGCACTGAAGCTTTCTTT.

By its share, this clonotype is medium-sized. The chain is built from TRBV6-6 and TRBJ2-1, with 11 bases aligning to TRBD2. CDR1 is MNHNY and CDR2 is SVGAGI in the germline V gene (reference sequence). V lost 7 bases to trimming and J lost 4 bases; unmatched junction nucleotides: 9. The CDR3 spans 16 residues. CDR3 residues: CASNAAGTSGYNEQFF. CDR3 coding DNA: TGTGCCAGCAACGCAGCCGGGACTAGCGGATACAATGAGCAGTTCTTC.

This clonotype is judged medium-sized. V is TRBV6-1 and J is TRBJ2-1; D not certain. Trimming removed 7 bases at V and 6 bases at J, with 13 bases between. This CDR3 spans 13 amino acids. CDR1 and CDR2 from the germline V gene are MNHNS and SASEGT. CDR3 DNA sequence: TGTGCCAGCACTATATGGATGGGCAATGAGCAGTTCTTC. Its translation is CASTIWMGNEQFF.

By proportion, this clonotype is medium-sized. This CDR3 reads CASSPGTATYEQYF. The CDR3 nucleotides read TGTGCCAGCAGCCCCGGGACAGCGACCTACGAGCAGTACTTC. This sequence joins TRBV27 and TRBJ2-7; TRBD1 agrees at 7 bases. The V and J ends lost 6 bases and 2 bases, in that order; junction bases with no gene match: 7. The CDR3 has 14 amino acids. The germline V gene encodes CDR1 MNHEY and CDR2 SMNVEV (reference sequence).

By share of the sample, this clonotype is medium-sized. The chain is built from TRBV5-5 and TRBJ2-1; TRBD2 aligns across 13 bases. The CDR3 length is 15 residues. V lost 0 bases, J lost 8 bases, and 2 bases stayed unmatched. CDR1 SGHKS and CDR2 YYEKEE come from the germline V gene (reference sequence). The chain's CDR3 is CASSLELAGGYEQFF. CDR3 nucleotides: TGTGCCAGCAGCTTGGAACTAGCGGGGGGGTATGAGCAGTTCTTC.

This clonotype is medium-sized (0.01 to 0.1%) in the sample. The rearrangement joins TRBV24-1 to TRBJ2-3; D may be TRBD2 (5 bases). This CDR3 is built from 14 residues. Deletions cut 3 bases from V and 3 bases from J, with 9 bases between. Germline V gives CDR1 KGHDR, CDR2 SFDVKD. The CDR3 is CATSDPSGTDTQYF. The CDR3 DNA reads TGTGCCACCAGTGATCCCTCGGGGACAGATACGCAGTATTTT.

V and J are TRBV6-4 and TRBJ1-2, with 9 bases identical to TRBD1. After removal of 6 bases from V and 4 bases from J, the junction contained 9 bases not matched to a gene. CDR1 is MRHNA and CDR2 is SNTAGT in the germline V gene. The CDR3 is 15 amino acids. CDR3 protein: CASRPDRGSGYGYTF. CDR3 DNA sequence: TGTGCCAGCAGACCGGACAGGGGATCGGGCTATGGCTACACCTTC.

Of note for this clonotype: This may stem from a read error, because a much larger clone lies one nucleotide away. No conserved phenylalanine or tryptophan ends this CDR3, so it is likely a read error. The J gene is TRBJ1-1, the V gene TRBV5-6, with D tentatively TRBD1 (6 bases). This CDR3 has 16 residues. CDR1 is SGHDT, CDR2 YYEEEE, per germline. V was clipped by 0 bases and J by 0 bases, with 12 bases between them. CDR3 protein: CASSLEGGWMNTEAFL. The CDR3 nucleotides are TGTGCCAGCAGCTTGGAAGGGGGTTGGATGAACACTGAAGCTTTCCTT.

This clonotype was detected only a few times. The chain has TRBV4-3 and TRBJ2-1, with D perhaps matching TRBD1 (6 bases). In germline, CDR1 is LGHNA, CDR2 YSLEER. This CDR3 spans 15 amino acids. V lost 2 bases, J lost 8 bases, and 16 bases lay in between. The CDR3 region has the DNA TGCGCCAGCAGCCAAAACAGGGCGGTATCGGATGAGCAGTTCTTC. The encoded protein is CASSQNRAVSDEQFF.

Judged by abundance, this clonotype is medium-sized. The junction differs from germline at one of its ends, possibly a read error. The chain carries TRBV6-1 and TRBJ2-7; no clear D gene. Germline V gives CDR1 MNHNS, CDR2 SASEGT. The CDR3 runs to 13 residues. The CDR3 here is CASSEALHPQQDF. In nucleotides, the CDR3 is TGTGCCAGCAGTGAAGCGCTTCATCCCCAGCAGGACTTC.

Remarks on this clonotype: A read error is possible here, since a much larger clone lies one base away. The V gene is TRBV24-1, the J gene TRBJ2-3; the match to TRBD2 covers 16 bases. The J segment lost 2 bases and the V segment lost 5 bases, leaving 12 bases of the junction unmatched. There are 20 residues in the CDR3. Germline V gives CDR1 KGHDR, CDR2 SFDVKD. CDR3 region: CATSGHTSGLAGGTTDTQYF. The DNA for the CDR3 is TGTGCCACCAGTGGCCATACATCGGGACTAGCGGGAGGGACCACAGATACGCAGTATTTT.

The V gene is TRBV21-1, the J gene TRBJ1-1; the D call of TRBD1 is as the table states it, not checked on the DNA. TRBV21-1 is an annotated pseudogene. The CDR3 has 15 amino acids. The CDR3 coding sequence is TGTGCCAGCGGGGACAGGAGTAGGCCGAACACTGAAGCTTTCTTT. It is translated as CASGDRSRPNTEAFF.

This clonotype is labeled medium-sized. The chain uses TRBV29-1 and TRBJ1-1; no reliable D call. The length of the CDR3 is 11 residues. Germline V gene sequence: CDR1 SQVTM, CDR2 ANQGSEA. V was cut by 4 bases and J by 5 bases, with 8 bases left in between. The CDR3 protein is CSVVFRTEAFF. The CDR3 nucleotides are TGCAGCGTTGTGTTTCGGACTGAAGCTTTCTTT. The complete variable domain, with remaining parts taken from reference TRBV29-1 and TRBJ1-1, reads SAVISQKPSRDICQRGTSLTIQCQVDSQVTMMFWYRQQPGQSLTLIATANQGSEATYESGFVIDKFPISRPNLTFSTLTVSNMSPEDSSIYLCSVVFRTEAFFGQGTRLTVV.

The chain is built from TRBV5-1 and TRBJ2-1, with TRBD1 identical over 9 bases. V shed 7 bases and J 0 bases; nucleotides not matched to a gene: 5. CDR1 is SGHRS, CDR2 YFSETQ, per germline. This CDR3 spans 15 amino acids. The CDR3, as DNA: TGCGCCAGCCGACCGGGACAGGGCTCCTACAATGAGCAGTTCTTC. It specifies CASRPGQGSYNEQFF.

This clonotype is labeled as medium-sized (0.01 to 0.1%). The CDR3 sequence is CAISESSGTKAFF. CDR3 sequence (DNA): TGTGCCATCAGTGAGTCGTCAGGGACTAAAGCTTTCTTT. V gene TRBV10-3 combines with J gene TRBJ1-1; D may be TRBD1 (5 bases). Germline-derived CDR1 and CDR2 are ENHRY and SYGVKD. This CDR3 comprises 13 residues. V dropped 0 bases and J dropped 9 bases, with 11 bases sitting between them.

This clonotype is classed as medium-sized. The CDR3 DNA reads as TGTGCCTGGAGTTCCAACCCCCTCGGAGGTGGGGAAAAACTGTTTTTT. It encodes CAWSSNPLGGGEKLFF. The chain couples TRBV30 to TRBJ1-4; D not resolved. The length of the CDR3 is 16 residues. Germline assignment: CDR1 GTSNPN and CDR2 SVGIG (reference sequence). Trimming took 2 bases from V and 8 from J, leaving 21 bases between them.

Relative to its sample, this clonotype is medium-sized (0.01 to 0.1%). This chain links TRBV5-6 with TRBJ2-7; maybe TRBD1 (5 bases). Trimming left V 2 bases short and J 9 bases short, with 12 bases between. The germline CDR1 and CDR2 sequences are SGHDT and YYEEEE. This CDR3 contains 12 residues. The CDR3, as DNA: TGTGCCAGCAGCTTAAAAGGGGTTGCGCAGTACTTC. It specifies CASSLKGVAQYF.